The TCR beta chain under discussion was sequenced for a study of T cells in Graves' hyperthyroidism and ophthalmopathy. Exclusion followed for patients with uncontrolled infection, other autoimmune disease, pregnancy or lactation. Diagnosing involved the use of clinical symptoms, serum thyroxine and TRAb, thyroid ultrasound and orbital computed tomography. V was clipped by 5 bases and J by 7 bases; unmatched bases: 4. The germline V gene has CDR1 SQVTM and CDR2 ANQGSEA. This CDR3 region has 11 residues. In the case of this clonotype: Its antigen is currently unknown.

RNA transcripts were the template for amplifying TCR beta CDR3 regions. In the first-round RT-PCR of the TCR CDR3, the HTBI primer set was used. A single record per CDR3 protein comes from TCRdb applying MiXCR to the multiplex PCR reads. This sample has hundreds of thousands of distinct CDR3 sequences, with roughly 46% found just once. The study's findings and limits: A model using 13 V-J features told ophthalmopathy apart from stable hyperthyroidism. Most thyroid clonotypes expanded above 0.001 were also detected in blood.

The source is an adult man with Graves' disease, either hyperthyroidism or ophthalmopathy (not recorded which). V gene TRBV29-1 combines with J gene TRBJ1-2, with 7 positions matching TRBD1. The specimen sequenced was peripheral blood or thyroid tissue (not recorded which). CDR3 bases: TGCAGCGTTTGGACAGGCTCTGGCTACACCTTC. Protein: CSVWTGSGYTF. The full variable domain, its missing parts supplied by reference TRBV29-1 and TRBJ1-2, is SAVISQKPSRDICQRGTSLTIQCQVDSQVTMMFWYRQQPGQSLTLIATANQGSEATYESGFVIDKFPISRPNLTFSTLTVSNMSPEDSSIYLCSVWTGSGYTFGSGTRLTVV.